The 22 T cell receptor beta chains below all came from one sample that was sequenced in a study of blood T cell repertoires in COVID-19. Data came from immunoSEQ multiplex PCR; TCRdb stores just in-frame clones and leaves some out. The sample comprises roughly 330,000 clones, roughly 90% of which are singletons, and 4% rests with the top ten. Material: peripheral blood. The receptors come from a woman aged 45 to 65 with active or convalescent COVID-19.

The chain is built from TRBV2 and TRBJ2-3, with D possibly matching TRBD2 (5 bases). Germline assignment: CDR1 SNHLY and CDR2 FYNNEI. Trimming took 2 bases from V and 1 from J, leaving 7 bases between them. This CDR3 contains 14 residues. The CDR3 DNA sequence: TGTGCCAGCAGTGAATTGCGGGGCACAGATACGCAGTATTTT. It translates to CASSELRGTDTQYF.

The chain employs TRBV4-3 and TRBJ1-4, with a tentative D call TRBD1 (6 bases). The germline V gene encodes CDR1 LGHNA and CDR2 YSLEER. V was pared by 0 bases and J by 0 bases, with 20 bases between. This CDR3 is 20 amino acids long. CDR3 region: CASSQELLLAGDATNEKLFF. The CDR3 region has the DNA TGCGCCAGCAGCCAAGAATTGCTGTTGGCAGGGGATGCAACTAATGAAAAACTGTTTTTT.

J is TRBJ2-1 and V is TRBV29-1; D unresolved. The CDR3 is made up of 14 amino acids. Germline V lookup: CDR1 SQVTM, CDR2 ANQGSEA. Trimming took off 1 base at V and 3 bases at J, with 10 bases between the two ends. Here the CDR3 DNA reads TGCAGCGTTGAAGCCCTGGGCAGCTACAATGAGCAGTTCTTC. It codes for CSVEALGSYNEQFF.

The chain is built from TRBV7-8 and TRBJ2-5, with D hard to call. The CDR3 consists of 12 residues. The V gene's germline CDR1 is SGHVS and CDR2 FQNEAQ. Between the trimmed V and J ends, which lost 3 bases and 4 bases, there was a span of 6 bases. The CDR3 DNA reads as TGTGCCAGCAGCTTGGCCCGAGAGACCCAGTACTTC. The encoded protein is CASSLARETQYF.

The V and J genes are TRBV29-1 and TRBJ2-5; 9 positions agree with TRBD2. V shed 5 bases, J shed 2 bases, and the junction held 6 bases outside the gene matches. CDR1 and CDR2 (germline): SQVTM, ANQGSEA. The length of the CDR3 is 14 residues. CDR3 in amino acids: CSVLPAGGQETQYF. CDR3 DNA sequence: TGCAGCGTTCTCCCTGCGGGGGGGCAAGAGACCCAGTACTTC. Full variable domain (rest looked up from reference TRBV29-1 and TRBJ2-5): SAVISQKPSRDICQRGTSLTIQCQVDSQVTMMFWYRQQPGQSLTLIATANQGSEATYESGFVIDKFPISRPNLTFSTLTVSNMSPEDSSIYLCSVLPAGGQETQYFGPGTRLLVL.

The chain joins TRBV19 to TRBJ1-1; 8 nucleotides match TRBD1. Germline-derived CDR1 and CDR2 are LNHDA and SQIVND (reference sequence). This CDR3 spans 16 amino acids. V was pared by 6 bases and J by 6 bases, with 15 bases of the junction left unmatched. The DNA for the CDR3 is TGTGCCAGTAGCCCCCGCATTGACAGGGGACGAGCTGAAGCTTTCTTT. It encodes CASSPRIDRGRAEAFF. Full variable domain (missing parts from reference TRBV19 and TRBJ1-1): DGGITQSPKYLFRKEGQNVTLSCEQNLNHDAMYWYRQDPGQGLRLIYYSQIVNDFQKGDIAEGYSVSREKKESFPLTVTSAQKNPTAFYLCASSPRIDRGRAEAFFGQGTRLTVV.

The chain recombines TRBV29-1 with TRBJ2-7; 14 bases match TRBD2. Germline V gives CDR1 SQVTM, CDR2 ANQGSEA. Trimming took 5 bases from V and 3 from J; bases not matched to a gene: 6. This CDR3 is built from 15 residues. CDR3: CSVQGGLAGVYEQYF. CDR3 DNA: TGCAGCGTTCAGGGGGGACTAGCGGGAGTCTACGAGCAGTACTTC.

The chain couples TRBV27 to TRBJ1-6, with 8 bases that match TRBD1. This CDR3 spans 14 amino acids. Germline V CDR1 and CDR2: MNHEY, SMNVEV (reference sequence). The junction had 8 bases not matched to a gene; V was cut back by 6 bases and J by 10 bases. The CDR3 reads CASSEETGESPLHF. CDR3 nucleotides: TGTGCCAGCAGCGAAGAGACAGGGGAATCACCCCTCCACTTT.

V usage is TRBV18 and J usage is TRBJ1-1; perhaps TRBD1 as D (5 bases). CDR1 is KGHSH and CDR2 is LQKENI in the germline V gene. The germline V and J ends were trimmed by 3 bases and 3 bases, with 14 bases remaining between them. The CDR3 contains 15 residues. CDR3 region: CASSPQGSLDTEAFF. Here the CDR3 DNA reads TGTGCCAGCTCACCTCAGGGTTCGTTGGACACTGAAGCTTTCTTT.

V is TRBV28 and J is TRBJ2-7; tentatively, D is TRBD1 (5 bases). Germline values: CDR1 MDHEN, CDR2 SYDVKM. Trimming removed 6 bases from V and 5 bases from J, with 17 bases in between. The CDR3 contains 14 residues. CDR3 protein: CASSLVQVKNEQYF. In nucleotides, the CDR3 is TGTGCCAGCAGCCTTGTACAGGTGAAGAACGAGCAGTACTTC.

This CDR3 reads CASSLAGGRQQKLFF. In nucleotides, the CDR3 is TGTGCCAGCAGCTTAGCCGGGGGGAGGCAGCAAAAACTGTTTTTT. The V gene is TRBV7-9, the J gene TRBJ1-4; possible D gene TRBD1, 5 bases. V lost 0 bases and J 9 bases, leaving 14 bases between the germline ends. This CDR3 has 15 residues. Per germline, CDR1 SEHNR and CDR2 FQNEAQ (reference sequence).

The rearrangement links TRBV7-2 to TRBJ1-1, with a tentative D call TRBD1 (5 bases). The V end was cut by 2 bases, the J end by 5 bases, with 9 bases between. The CDR3 runs 13 residues. CDR1 is SGHTA and CDR2 is FQGNSA in the germline V gene. The CDR3 DNA is TGTGCCAGCAGCTTACGGGGGAGGACTGAAGCTTTCTTT. It encodes CASSLRGRTEAFF.

The chain joins TRBV19 to TRBJ1-1; D uncertain. The germline CDR1 and CDR2 sequences are LNHDA and SQIVND (reference sequence). The CDR3 covers 13 residues. The V end was cut by 5 bases, the J end by 5 bases, with 12 bases between. CDR3 nucleotides: TGTGCCAGTAGTCCTCGATCGGGGACTGAAGCTTTCTTT. Residues: CASSPRSGTEAFF.

This clone was counted between two and nine times. This chain uses TRBV9 with TRBJ2-1; the match to TRBD2 covers 8 bases. The CDR3 extends over 14 amino acids. Unmatched junction bases numbered 9, after V lost 7 bases and J lost 6 bases. CDR1 SGDLS and CDR2 YYNGEE come from the germline V gene. CDR3 bases: TGTGCCAGCGTAGCGGGGCCTTCCGGCAATGAGCAGTTCTTC. It yields the protein CASVAGPSGNEQFF.

The gene calls are TRBV28 and TRBJ1-5; tentatively, D is TRBD1 (6 bases). This CDR3 has 14 amino acids. V shed 6 bases and J shed 3 bases, with 12 bases lying between them. Looked up from germline, CDR1 is MDHEN and CDR2 is SYDVKM. The DNA of the CDR3 is TGTGCCAGCAGAACTGGACAGTACAATCAGCCCCAGCATTTT. Its protein is CASRTGQYNQPQHF.

The V gene is TRBV19, the J gene TRBJ1-2; the match to TRBD1 covers 8 bases. This CDR3 is built from 16 residues. Trimming removed 4 bases from V and 4 bases from J; junction bases left unmatched: 11. CDR1 is LNHDA, CDR2 SQIVND, per germline (reference sequence). In DNA, the CDR3 is TGTGCCAGTAGTACGCTGATGACAGGGGTAGGCTATGGCTACACCTTC. Amino acids: CASSTLMTGVGYGYTF. The variable domain in full, with the rest retrieved from reference TRBV19 and TRBJ1-2, is DGGITQSPKYLFRKEGQNVTLSCEQNLNHDAMYWYRQDPGQGLRLIYYSQIVNDFQKGDIAEGYSVSREKKESFPLTVTSAQKNPTAFYLCASSTLMTGVGYGYTFGSGTRLTVV.

The rearrangement joins TRBV27 to TRBJ2-7, with a tentative D call TRBD2 (7 bases). Trimming took off 3 bases at V and 2 bases at J, with 11 bases between the two ends. The CDR3 contains 14 residues. Germline V gene sequence: CDR1 MNHEY, CDR2 SMNVEV (reference sequence). CDR3 sequence (DNA): TGTGCCAGCAGTTTTGGGCGGGGGCCCTACGAGCAGTACTTC. Amino acids: CASSFGRGPYEQYF.

This rearrangement joins TRBV5-1 to TRBJ1-3; weak D call: TRBD1 (5 bases). With 2 bases removed from V and 1 base from J, the gap between germline ends came to 7 bases. This CDR3 spans 14 amino acids. Germline lookup yields CDR1 SGHRS and CDR2 YFSETQ. The CDR3 DNA sequence: TGCGCCAGCAGCTTCACAGGTTCTGGAAACACCATATATTTT. This codes for CASSFTGSGNTIYF.

The chain uses TRBV6-6 and TRBJ2-1; the D gene is possibly TRBD2 (5 bases). CDR1 and CDR2 from the germline V gene are MNHNY and SVGAGI (reference sequence). This CDR3 is 12 amino acids long. Trimming cost V 4 bases and J 7 bases, with 8 bases left between them. Written as DNA, the CDR3 is TGTGCCAGCAGTTTCCCGGGAAATGAGCAGTTCTTC. Protein sequence: CASSFPGNEQFF.

The chain employs TRBV30 and TRBJ2-7, with 7 positions matching TRBD1. The ends lost 3 bases at V and 1 base at J; junction bases unmatched: 6. The CDR3 has 14 amino acids. CDR1 and CDR2 (germline): GTSNPN, SVGIG (reference sequence). Here the CDR3 reads CAWSTNRGSYEQYF. The CDR3 region has the DNA TGTGCCTGGAGCACCAACAGGGGTTCCTACGAGCAGTACTTC.

The chain couples TRBV6-6 to TRBJ2-7; TRBD2 aligns across 10 bases. The germline CDR1 and CDR2 sequences are MNHNY and SVGAGI (reference sequence). With 8 bases clipped from V and 2 bases from J, the junction kept 6 bases outside the gene matches. The CDR3 sequence is 14 residues long. The CDR3 DNA follows: TGTGCCAGCGCTTATACTAGCGGGGCCTACGAGCAGTACTTC. This translates into CASAYTSGAYEQYF.

The rearrangement uses TRBV3-1 (or the pseudogene TRBV3-2) and TRBJ1-1, with 7 positions matching TRBD1. The CDR3 length is 13 residues. CDR1 and CDR2 (germline): LGHDT, YNNKEL (reference sequence). The ends lost 6 bases at V and 6 bases at J; junction bases unmatched: 7. The CDR3 here is CASSGTAKPEAFF. The CDR3 nucleotides read TGTGCCAGCAGTGGGACAGCTAAGCCTGAAGCTTTCTTT.